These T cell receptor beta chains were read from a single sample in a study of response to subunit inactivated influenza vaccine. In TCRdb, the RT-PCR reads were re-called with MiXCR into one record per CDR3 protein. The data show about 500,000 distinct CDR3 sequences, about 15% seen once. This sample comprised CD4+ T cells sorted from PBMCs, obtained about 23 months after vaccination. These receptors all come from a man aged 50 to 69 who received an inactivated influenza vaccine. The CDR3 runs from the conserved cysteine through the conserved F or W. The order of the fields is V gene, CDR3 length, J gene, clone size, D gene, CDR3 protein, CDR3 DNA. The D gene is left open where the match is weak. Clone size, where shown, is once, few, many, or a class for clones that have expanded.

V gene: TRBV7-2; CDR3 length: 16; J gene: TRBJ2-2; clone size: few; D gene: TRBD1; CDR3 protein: CASSVSGTGVFGELFF; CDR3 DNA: TGTGCCAGCAGCGTATCCGGGACAGGGGTGTTCGGGGAGCTGTTTTTT
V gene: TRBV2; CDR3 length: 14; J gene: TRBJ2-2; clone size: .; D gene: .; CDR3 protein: CASRAGPGGGELFF; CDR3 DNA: TGTGCCAGCAGAGCCGGACCCGGTGGGGGGGAGCTGTTTTTT
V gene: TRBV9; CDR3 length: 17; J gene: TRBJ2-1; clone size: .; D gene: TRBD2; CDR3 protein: CASSSGTSGRGYNEQFF; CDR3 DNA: TGTGCCAGCAGCAGCGGGACTAGCGGGAGGGGATACAATGAGCAGTTCTTC
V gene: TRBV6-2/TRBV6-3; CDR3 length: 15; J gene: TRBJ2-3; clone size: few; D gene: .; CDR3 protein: CASTSRGLSTDTQYF; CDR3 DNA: TGTGCCAGCACCTCCCGGGGCCTAAGCACAGATACGCAGTATTTT
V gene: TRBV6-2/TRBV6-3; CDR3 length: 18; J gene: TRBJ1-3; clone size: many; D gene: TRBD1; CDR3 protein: CASRIARDRSISGNTIYF; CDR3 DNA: TGTGCCAGCAGGATAGCCCGGGACAGATCTATTTCCGGAAACACCATATATTTT
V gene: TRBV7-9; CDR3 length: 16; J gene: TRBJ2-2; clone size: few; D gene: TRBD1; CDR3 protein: CASTPRGGLNTGELFF; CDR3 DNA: TGTGCCAGCACCCCACGAGGGGGCCTGAACACCGGGGAGCTGTTTTTT
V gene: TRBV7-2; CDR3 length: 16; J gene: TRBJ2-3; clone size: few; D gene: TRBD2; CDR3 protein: CASSLGSGRAGNTQYF; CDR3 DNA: TGTGCCAGCAGCTTAGGTAGCGGGAGGGCCGGGAATACGCAGTATTTT
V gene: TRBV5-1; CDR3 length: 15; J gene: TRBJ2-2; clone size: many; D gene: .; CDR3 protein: CASSTSQENTGELFF; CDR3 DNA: TGCGCCAGCAGCACGTCCCAGGAGAACACCGGGGAGCTGTTTTTT
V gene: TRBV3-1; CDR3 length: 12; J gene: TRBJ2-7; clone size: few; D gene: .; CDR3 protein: CASSLNPGEQYF; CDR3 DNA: TGTGCCAGCAGCCTAAACCCGGGAGAGCAGTACTTC
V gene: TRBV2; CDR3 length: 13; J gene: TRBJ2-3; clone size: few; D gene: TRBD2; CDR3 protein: CASTGLLARTQYF; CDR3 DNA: TGTGCCAGCACCGGATTACTAGCGCGGACGCAGTATTTT
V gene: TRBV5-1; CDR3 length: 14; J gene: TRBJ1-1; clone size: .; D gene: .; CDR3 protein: CASSFYGMNTEAFF; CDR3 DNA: TGCGCCAGCAGCTTTTACGGTATGAACACTGAAGCTTTCTTT
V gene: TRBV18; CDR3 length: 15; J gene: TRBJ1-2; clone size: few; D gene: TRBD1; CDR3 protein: CASSGQPGTGEGYTF; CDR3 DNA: TGTGCCAGCTCCGGACAGCCAGGGACAGGGGAAGGCTACACCTTC
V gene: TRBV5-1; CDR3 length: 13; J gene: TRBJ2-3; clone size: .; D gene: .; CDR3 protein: CASSDSSTDTQYF; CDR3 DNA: TGCGCCAGCAGCGACTCTAGCACAGATACGCAGTATTTT
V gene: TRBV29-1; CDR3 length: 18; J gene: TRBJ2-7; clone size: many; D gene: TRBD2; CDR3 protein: CSVGGRIAGAGGSYEQYF; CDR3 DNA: TGCAGCGTTGGGGGCAGAATAGCGGGGGCGGGAGGCTCCTACGAGCAGTACTTC
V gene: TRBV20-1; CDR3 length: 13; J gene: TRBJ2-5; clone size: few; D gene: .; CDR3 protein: CSARETLKETQYF; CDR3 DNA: TGCAGTGCTAGAGAGACTCTGAAAGAGACCCAGTACTTC